These 30 T cell receptor beta chains share one sample of origin, sequenced in a study of blood T cell repertoires in COVID-19. TCRdb's copy holds only in-frame clones and misses some; the assay was immunoSEQ multiplex PCR. The table records about 50,000 clones, roughly 90% of them present only once. The sample taken for sequencing was peripheral blood. These TCRs come from an elderly woman with acute or convalescent COVID-19.

This clone has only one observation. V usage is TRBV7-9 and J usage is TRBJ2-7; possibly TRBD1 for D (5 bases). The V gene lost 5 bases and the J gene lost 5 bases, with 16 bases spanning the gap. Germline CDR1 SEHNR, CDR2 FQNEAQ (reference sequence). The CDR3 has 14 amino acids. CDR3 coding DNA: TGTGCCAGCAGCCCAGGCCCAGGGAACGACGAGCAGTACTTC. Protein product: CASSPGPGNDEQYF.

The sample holds a few counts of this clone. The sample contains more than one DNA sequence encoding this CDR3. This chain joins TRBV5-4 and TRBJ2-7; 10 nucleotides line up with TRBD2. The CDR3 spans 18 residues. Germline CDR1 is SGHNT and CDR2 is YYREEE (reference sequence). V shed 4 bases and J 4 bases; nucleotides not matched to a gene: 17. The CDR3 region has the DNA TGTGCCAGCAGCCCTATTTGGACTAGCGGATCGTCAGGTTACGAGCAGTACTTC. Translated, it gives CASSPIWTSGSSGYEQYF.

The chain links TRBV25-1 to TRBJ2-1, with TRBD2 matching over 9 bases. The junction had 12 bases not matched to a gene; V was cut back by 6 bases and J by 12 bases. The germline V gene has CDR1 MGHDK and CDR2 SYGVNS. The CDR3 consists of 14 residues. The CDR3 is CASSNEREAKRQFF. The CDR3 nucleotides are TGTGCCAGCAGCAACGAGCGGGAGGCCAAGCGGCAGTTCTTC.

The chain links TRBV30 to TRBJ1-3; unclear D gene. The germline V gene encodes CDR1 GTSNPN and CDR2 SVGIG (reference sequence). CDR3 length: 12 amino acids. The CDR3 is CANVGPGNTIYF. DNA for the CDR3: TGTGCGAATGTTGGCCCTGGAAACACCATATATTTT.

V and J are TRBV3-1 (or the pseudogene TRBV3-2) and TRBJ1-4, with D tentatively TRBD1 (6 bases). V was trimmed by 3 bases and J by 7 bases, leaving 18 bases between them. The CDR3 sequence is 16 residues long. CDR1 and CDR2 from the germline V gene are LGHDT and YNNKEL (reference sequence). The CDR3 here is CASSQADSPTVEKLFF. CDR3 coding DNA: TGTGCCAGCAGCCAGGCGGACAGTCCCACGGTTGAAAAACTGTTTTTT.

The chain recombines TRBV2 with TRBJ1-5, with D unresolved. Trimming shortened V by 7 bases and J by 3 bases, and 7 bases separated the two germline ends. Germline assignment: CDR1 SNHLY and CDR2 FYNNEI. The CDR3 has 12 residues. The CDR3 here is CASKSLNQPQHF. DNA of the CDR3: TGTGCCAGCAAAAGCCTCAATCAGCCCCAGCATTTT.

The chain is built from TRBV20-1 and TRBJ2-7; TRBD2 is a possible D gene (6 bases). Trimming took off 3 bases at V and 6 bases at J, with 27 bases between the two ends. Germline CDR1 DFQATT, CDR2 SNEGSKA (reference sequence). The CDR3 runs to 17 residues. The CDR3 bases are TGCAGTGCTAGTGATTGGAGGTCGCCACTAGCAACTTTCGAGCAGTACTTC. This sequence encodes CSASDWRSPLATFEQYF.

The chain is built from TRBV27 and TRBJ2-1; no clear D gene. V was shortened by 9 bases and J by 7 bases, with 19 bases between the two germline ends. The CDR3 has 14 residues. Germline V gene sequence: CDR1 MNHEY, CDR2 SMNVEV (reference sequence). Here the CDR3 DNA reads TGTGCCAGTAAAAACTCCGGGTCCGGGAATGAGCAGTTCTTC. It translates to CASKNSGSGNEQFF.

J is TRBJ1-2 and V is TRBV6-5; 7 bases line up with TRBD1. Germline values: CDR1 MNHEY, CDR2 SVGAGI. The length of the CDR3 is 14 residues. V was pared by 4 bases and J by 1 base, with 3 bases of the junction left unmatched. The CDR3 nucleotides are TGTGCCAGCAGTTTTACAGGGGTTAACTATGGCTACACCTTC. Amino acid sequence: CASSFTGVNYGYTF.

J is TRBJ1-1 and V is TRBV10-1, with D uncertain. Trimming left V 11 bases short and J 0 bases short, with 16 bases between. Germline V CDR1 and CDR2: WNHNN, SYGVQD (reference sequence). The CDR3 runs 14 residues. CDR3 DNA: TGCGCCCAGACGGAGGGCGGATTGAACACTGAAGCTTTCTTT. Protein product: CAQTEGGLNTEAFF.

The CDR3 sequence is CASSPRTSGTLAKNIQYF. The CDR3 DNA reads TGTGCCAGCAGCCCCAGGACTAGCGGGACCCTAGCCAAAAACATTCAGTACTTC. J is TRBJ2-4 and V is TRBV3-1 (or the pseudogene TRBV3-2); 12 bases line up with TRBD2. V shed 4 bases, J shed 0 bases, and the junction held 7 bases outside the gene matches. The CDR3 runs to 18 residues. Germline V gives CDR1 LGHDT, CDR2 YNNKEL (reference sequence).

This clone occurred a few times. The rearrangement links TRBV25-1 to TRBJ2-7; 15 bases match TRBD2. CDR3 length equals 15 residues. The germline gives CDR1 MGHDK, CDR2 SYGVNS. V lost 4 bases and J lost 7; bases outside the gene matches: 5. The CDR3 protein is CASSGTSGRASEQYF. CDR3 bases: TGTGCCAGCAGTGGGACTAGCGGGAGGGCATCAGAGCAGTACTTC.

The chain is built from TRBV24-1 and TRBJ2-3; D remains unclear. Trimming stripped 4 bases from V and 3 bases from J, with 4 bases between. CDR1 and CDR2 from the germline V gene are KGHDR and SFDVKD. This CDR3 is 12 amino acids long. CDR3 protein: CATSDYTDTQYF. In DNA, the CDR3 is TGTGCCACCAGTGACTATACAGATACGCAGTATTTT.

V and J are TRBV7-8 and TRBJ1-1; no firm D call. V was pared by 5 bases and J by 2 bases, with 3 bases between. CDR3 length: 11 residues. The V gene's germline CDR1 is SGHVS and CDR2 FQNEAQ. The CDR3: CASSTNTEAFF. The CDR3 DNA follows: TGTGCCAGCAGCACAAACACTGAAGCTTTCTTT.

The chain joins TRBV5-1 to TRBJ2-3, with a tentative D call TRBD1 (6 bases). V gave up 0 bases and J gave up 0 bases, with 14 bases separating them. The CDR3 loop spans 17 amino acids. The germline V gene has CDR1 SGHRS and CDR2 YFSETQ. CDR3 region: CASSLVGGRFSTDTQYF. The CDR3 region has the DNA TGCGCCAGCAGCTTGGTAGGGGGACGCTTTAGCACAGATACGCAGTATTTT.

J is TRBJ1-1 and V is TRBV12-3 or TRBV12-4; D unresolved. CDR3 length equals 13 residues. Trimming removed 10 bases from V and 1 base from J, with 13 bases in between. The CDR3 spells CATMGQENTEAFF. The DNA of the CDR3 is TGTGCCACCATGGGTCAGGAGAACACTGAAGCTTTCTTT.

This clone was recorded only once. This chain connects TRBV27 to TRBJ1-2; TRBD1 matches 9 bases. J lost 7 bases, V lost 8 bases, and 2 bases had no gene match. Germline assignment: CDR1 MNHEY and CDR2 SMNVEV (reference sequence). The CDR3 is made up of 11 amino acids. This CDR3 is CASGQGSGYTF. As DNA, the CDR3 is TGTGCCAGCGGACAGGGGTCTGGCTACACCTTC.

The V call is TRBV6-1, the J call TRBJ2-7; tentative D call: TRBD1 (6 bases). The CDR3 covers 15 residues. V lost 2 bases to trimming and J lost 1 base, with 12 bases between them. CDR1 is MNHNS, CDR2 SASEGT, per germline. The CDR3 DNA reads TGTGCCAGCAGTGAAATACAGGGTGGTTCCTACGAGCAGTACTTC. It yields the protein CASSEIQGGSYEQYF.

This rearrangement joins TRBV29-1 to TRBJ2-6; 7 bases align to TRBD1. The V and J ends lost 0 bases and 0 bases, in that order; junction bases with no gene match: 11. Germline values: CDR1 SQVTM, CDR2 ANQGSEA. The CDR3 is 19 amino acids. CDR3 bases: TGCAGCGTTGAAGAACACTGGACAGGTACAAACTCTGGGGCCAACGTCCTGACTTTC. The encoded protein is CSVEEHWTGTNSGANVLTF. The variable domain in full, with the rest retrieved from reference TRBV29-1 and TRBJ2-6, is SAVISQKPSRDICQRGTSLTIQCQVDSQVTMMFWYRQQPGQSLTLIATANQGSEATYESGFVIDKFPISRPNLTFSTLTVSNMSPEDSSIYLCSVEEHWTGTNSGANVLTFGAGSRLTVL.

The gene calls are TRBV10-3 and TRBJ2-7; 11 nucleotides align to TRBD1. Germline-derived CDR1 and CDR2 are ENHRY and SYGVKD. Trimming cost V 7 bases and J 0 bases; bases outside gene matches: 2. There are 14 residues in the CDR3. The CDR3 loop reads CAITGTGGSYEQYF. The DNA for the CDR3 is TGTGCCATCACTGGGACAGGGGGCTCCTACGAGCAGTACTTC.

The rearrangement uses TRBV19 and TRBJ1-2; possibly TRBD1 for D (6 bases). Germline V gives CDR1 LNHDA, CDR2 SQIVND (reference sequence). The CDR3 is 15 amino acids. Trimming left V 2 bases short and J 5 bases short, with 15 bases between. The CDR3 DNA follows: TGTGCCAGTAGTATAACGACAGGCGGCGGGTATGGCTACACCTTC. It specifies CASSITTGGGYGYTF. The entire variable domain, with the rest obtained from reference TRBV19 and TRBJ1-2, is as follows: DGGITQSPKYLFRKEGQNVTLSCEQNLNHDAMYWYRQDPGQGLRLIYYSQIVNDFQKGDIAEGYSVSREKKESFPLTVTSAQKNPTAFYLCASSITTGGGYGYTFGSGTRLTVV.

This chain joins TRBV6-5 and TRBJ2-7; the match to TRBD2 covers 11 bases. With 4 bases clipped from V and 4 bases from J, the junction kept 6 bases outside the gene matches. The germline gives CDR1 MNHEY, CDR2 SVGAGI. This CDR3 comprises 15 residues. CDR3 DNA: TGTGCCAGCAGTTCCATGACTAGCGGGAATTACGAGCAGTACTTC. Amino acids: CASSSMTSGNYEQYF.

The chain carries TRBV29-1 and TRBJ2-5, with 11 bases fitting TRBD1. This CDR3 has 12 amino acids. The germline CDR1 and CDR2 sequences are SQVTM and ANQGSEA. V was pared by 8 bases and J by 6 bases, with 5 bases of the junction left unmatched. CDR3 sequence (DNA): TGCAGCTCGGGACAGGGGGGACAGACCCAGTACTTC. Its translation: CSSGQGGQTQYF.

This chain connects TRBV4-3 to TRBJ1-2; tentatively, D is TRBD1 (5 bases). V was clipped by 0 bases and J by 5 bases, with 13 bases between them. Germline V gene sequence: CDR1 LGHNA, CDR2 YSLEER. The CDR3 has 15 amino acids. CDR3 amino acids: CASSQDVGGGYGYTF. The CDR3 DNA is TGCGCCAGCAGCCAAGATGTGGGGGGAGGTTATGGCTACACCTTC.

The rearrangement uses TRBV6-6 and TRBJ2-3, with TRBD1 identical over 9 bases. The CDR3 runs 15 residues. CDR1 and CDR2 from the germline V gene are MNHNY and SVGAGI (reference sequence). V was clipped by 2 bases and J by 5 bases; unmatched bases: 5. The CDR3 bases are TGTGCCAGCAGTTACGACGGACAGGGGTTAGATACGCAGTATTTT. This encodes CASSYDGQGLDTQYF.

V usage is TRBV18 and J usage is TRBJ2-1; D possibly corresponds to TRBD2 (6 bases). CDR3 size: 15 residues. Germline V CDR1 and CDR2: KGHSH, LQKENI. Trimming removed 8 bases from V and 6 bases from J, with 20 bases in between. CDR3 bases: TGTGCCAGCCAGCCCCAGCGGGTCCAGGGCAATGAGCAGTTCTTC. This sequence encodes CASQPQRVQGNEQFF.

The chain recombines TRBV6-1 with TRBJ1-5; D may be TRBD1 (6 bases). The V gene lost 2 bases and the J gene lost 4 bases, with 18 bases spanning the gap. CDR3 length equals 17 residues. Germline V gene sequence: CDR1 MNHNS, CDR2 SASEGT. The DNA of the CDR3 is TGTGCCAGCAGTGAAATGTGGGGGGCGGGGGGAAATCAGCCCCAGCATTTT. It encodes CASSEMWGAGGNQPQHF.

This clone was recorded only once. The chain recombines TRBV7-9 with TRBJ1-1; 8 bases are a match to TRBD1. J was trimmed by 9 bases and V by 6 bases; bases with no gene match: 15. The CDR3 has 15 residues. CDR1 is SEHNR and CDR2 is FQNEAQ in the germline V gene (reference sequence). The CDR3 loop is CASSFRTGLVPQAFF. In nucleotides, the CDR3 is TGTGCCAGCAGTTTTAGGACAGGGCTTGTCCCTCAAGCTTTCTTT. The variable domain in full, with the rest retrieved from reference TRBV7-9 and TRBJ1-1, is DTGVSQNPRHKITKRGQNVTFRCDPISEHNRLYWYRQTLGQGPEFLTYFQNEAQLEKSRLLSDRFSAERPKGSFSTLEIQRTEQGDSAMYLCASSFRTGLVPQAFFGQGTRLTVV.

The genes are TRBV4-1 and TRBJ2-3; 8 nucleotides agree with TRBD1. Unmatched junction bases numbered 6, after V lost 0 bases and J lost 1 base. The CDR3 is 17 amino acids. Germline CDR1 is MGHRA and CDR2 is YSYEKL. The CDR3 region has the DNA TGCGCCAGCAGCCAAGATGTGCCAGGGGGCGGCACAGATACGCAGTATTTT. As protein: CASSQDVPGGGTDTQYF.

The chain is built from TRBV29-1 and TRBJ1-1, with 7 positions matching TRBD1. V lost 4 bases and J lost 10; bases outside the gene matches: 9. The CDR3 extends over 12 amino acids. CDR1 and CDR2 (germline): SQVTM, ANQGSEA. Here the CDR3 reads CSVGQGVARAFF. DNA for the CDR3: TGCAGCGTTGGACAGGGAGTGGCTCGAGCTTTCTTT. Looking up the rest from reference TRBV29-1 and TRBJ1-1 gives the full variable domain: SAVISQKPSRDICQRGTSLTIQCQVDSQVTMMFWYRQQPGQSLTLIATANQGSEATYESGFVIDKFPISRPNLTFSTLTVSNMSPEDSSIYLCSVGQGVARAFFGQGTRLTVV.